One sample yielded the 13 T cell receptor beta chains listed below, sequenced in a study of CD8+CD57+ T cells in acquired aplastic anemia. The template used for profiling TCR beta VDJ and CDR3 was genomic DNA. TCRdb itself ran the reads through MiXCR, one entry per CDR3 protein. Seen here are a few hundred thousand distinct CDR3 sequences, around a third observed once, and the top ten hold 0.7% to 1%. The authors sequenced patients whose flow cytometry had shown CD8+CD57+ cell expansion. The sample was sorted CD4+, CD8+, or CD8+CD57+ T cells (not recorded which) from PBMCs. Every receptor here comes from a human donor with aplastic anemia.

The rearrangement links TRBV19 to TRBJ1-4, with D hard to call. The CDR3 sequence is 12 residues long. Germline V gives CDR1 LNHDA, CDR2 SQIVND (reference sequence). V was pared by 3 bases and J by 4 bases, with 3 bases between. The CDR3 coding sequence is TGTGCCAGTAGTATGGTTAATGAAAAACTGTTTTTT. Its translation is CASSMVNEKLFF.

This chain links TRBV20-1 with TRBJ2-1; possibly TRBD1 or TRBD2 for D (5 bases each). Between the trimmed V and J ends, which lost 6 bases and 0 bases, there was a span of 12 bases. Germline values: CDR1 DFQATT, CDR2 SNEGSKA (reference sequence). The CDR3 extends over 14 amino acids. CDR3 sequence reads: CSARKGSSYNEQFF. The CDR3 nucleotides are TGCAGTGCCCGAAAGGGGAGCTCCTACAATGAGCAGTTCTTC.

The sample holds many counts of this clonotype. V usage is TRBV20-1 and J usage is TRBJ2-7; no definite D call. Per germline, CDR1 DFQATT and CDR2 SNEGSKA (reference sequence). Trimming took off 3 bases at V and 0 bases at J, with 6 bases between the two ends. The CDR3 sequence is 12 residues long. CDR3 region: CSASWSSYEQYF. CDR3 coding DNA: TGCAGTGCTAGTTGGAGCTCCTACGAGCAGTACTTC.

This chain connects TRBV7-3 to TRBJ2-5; D gene uncertain. Germline lookup yields CDR1 SGHTA and CDR2 FQGTGA. Trimming removed 6 bases at V and 2 bases at J, with 16 bases between. This CDR3 is 15 amino acids long. CDR3 amino acids: CASSPGPPPQETQYF. The CDR3 DNA is TGTGCCAGCAGTCCTGGGCCCCCGCCTCAAGAGACCCAGTACTTC.

In this sample, this clonotype turned up many times. The chain uses TRBV20-1 and TRBJ1-1; D unclear. The V end was cut by 7 bases, the J end by 1 base, with 7 bases between. Germline CDR1 DFQATT, CDR2 SNEGSKA (reference sequence). This CDR3 is built from 11 residues. The CDR3 DNA reads TGCAGTGGACTCGGGAACACTGAAGCTTTCTTT. Residues: CSGLGNTEAFF.

The chain recombines TRBV30 with TRBJ1-1; TRBD1 agrees at 7 bases. This CDR3 has 13 amino acids. V lost 3 bases, J lost 3 bases, and 4 bases stayed unmatched. Germline loops: CDR1 GTSNPN, CDR2 SVGIG (reference sequence). CDR3 bases: TGTGCCTGGAGGCCCAGGGGGGACACTGAAGCTTTCTTT. Amino acids: CAWRPRGDTEAFF.

This clonotype showed up many times. The V call is TRBV12-3 or TRBV12-4, the J call TRBJ1-5, with 7 bases matching TRBD1. The CDR3 sequence is 13 residues long. After removal of 7 bases from V and 3 bases from J, the junction contained 3 bases not matched to a gene. CDR3 loop: CASKTGSNQPQHF. CDR3 coding DNA: TGTGCCAGCAAGACAGGGTCCAATCAGCCCCAGCATTTT.

A few counts support this clonotype. CDR3 in amino acids: CSALSGFQGSYNSPLHF. CDR3 in DNA: TGCAGTGCACTGTCCGGATTTCAAGGCTCCTATAATTCACCCCTCCACTTT. The J gene is TRBJ1-6, the V gene TRBV20-1; D unclear. Germline loops: CDR1 DFQATT, CDR2 SNEGSKA (reference sequence). The CDR3 runs 17 residues. Trimming took 6 bases from V and 0 from J, leaving 18 bases between them.

The rearrangement links TRBV10-2 to TRBJ2-1, with 9 nucleotides matching TRBD1. The CDR3 is 14 residues long. V shed 7 bases and J 9 bases; nucleotides not matched to a gene: 10. Looked up from germline, CDR1 is WSHSY and CDR2 is SAAADI. The CDR3, as DNA: TGCGCCAGCAACCCCGGGACAGGGATGGTTGAGCAGTTCTTC. Translation gives CASNPGTGMVEQFF.

Turning to this clonotype: This sequence may be a read error, since a much larger clone differs from it by one base. The rearrangement uses TRBV14 and TRBJ1-6, with D unresolved. The CDR3 runs to 13 residues. Germline V gene data show CDR1 as SGHDN and CDR2 as FVKESK. The DNA for the CDR3 is TGTGCCGGCAGCCGCCTACGGGGTTCACCCCTCCACTTT. This translates into CAGSRLRGSPLHF.

The chain combines TRBV20-1 with TRBJ2-3, with a tentative D call TRBD1 (8 bases). Trimming shortened V by 3 bases and J by 9 bases, and 19 bases separated the two germline ends. Germline loops: CDR1 DFQATT, CDR2 SNEGSKA (reference sequence). The CDR3 consists of 14 residues. CDR3 coding DNA: TGCAGTGCTAGTACAGGGGGGGAGATACAGACGCAGTATTTT. This codes for CSASTGGEIQTQYF.

This clonotype was observed many times. The chain employs TRBV5-1 and TRBJ1-6; no clear D. CDR1 and CDR2 (germline): SGHRS, YFSETQ. The ends were cut back, 0 bases at V and 14 bases at J, with 12 bases in the middle. The CDR3 is 13 amino acids. The CDR3 sequence is CASSLDWETALHF. The DNA for the CDR3 is TGCGCCAGCAGCTTGGATTGGGAGACGGCCCTCCACTTT. Variable domain in full (rest from reference TRBV5-1 and TRBJ1-6): KAGVTQTPRYLIKTRGQQVTLSCSPISGHRSVSWYQQTPGQGLQFLFEYFSETQRNKGNFPGRFSGRQFSNSRSEMNVSTLELGDSALYLCASSLDWETALHFGNGTRLTVT.

The rearrangement uses TRBV7-6 and TRBJ2-1, with TRBD2 identical over 10 bases. The J segment lost 6 bases and the V segment lost 8 bases, leaving 10 bases of the junction unmatched. CDR1 and CDR2 from the germline V gene are SGHVS and FNYEAQ. The length of the CDR3 is 15 residues. The CDR3, as DNA: TGTGCCAGCTCACCGCAACTAGCGGGGTTCAATGAGCAGTTCTTC. Protein sequence: CASSPQLAGFNEQFF.